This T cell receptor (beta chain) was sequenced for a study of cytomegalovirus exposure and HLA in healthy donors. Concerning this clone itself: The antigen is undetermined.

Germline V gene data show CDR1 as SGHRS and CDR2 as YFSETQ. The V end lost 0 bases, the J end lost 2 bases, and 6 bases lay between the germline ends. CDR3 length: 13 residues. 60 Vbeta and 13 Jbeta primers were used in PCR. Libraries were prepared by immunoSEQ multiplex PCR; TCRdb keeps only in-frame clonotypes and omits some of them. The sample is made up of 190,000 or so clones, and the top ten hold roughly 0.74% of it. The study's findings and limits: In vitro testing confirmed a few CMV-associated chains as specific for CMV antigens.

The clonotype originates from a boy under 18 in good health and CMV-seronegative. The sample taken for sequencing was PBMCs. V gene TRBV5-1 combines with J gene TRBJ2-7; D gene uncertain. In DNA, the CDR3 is TGCGCCAGCAGCTTGGACAGCCCCTACGAGCAGTACTTC. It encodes CASSLDSPYEQYF.